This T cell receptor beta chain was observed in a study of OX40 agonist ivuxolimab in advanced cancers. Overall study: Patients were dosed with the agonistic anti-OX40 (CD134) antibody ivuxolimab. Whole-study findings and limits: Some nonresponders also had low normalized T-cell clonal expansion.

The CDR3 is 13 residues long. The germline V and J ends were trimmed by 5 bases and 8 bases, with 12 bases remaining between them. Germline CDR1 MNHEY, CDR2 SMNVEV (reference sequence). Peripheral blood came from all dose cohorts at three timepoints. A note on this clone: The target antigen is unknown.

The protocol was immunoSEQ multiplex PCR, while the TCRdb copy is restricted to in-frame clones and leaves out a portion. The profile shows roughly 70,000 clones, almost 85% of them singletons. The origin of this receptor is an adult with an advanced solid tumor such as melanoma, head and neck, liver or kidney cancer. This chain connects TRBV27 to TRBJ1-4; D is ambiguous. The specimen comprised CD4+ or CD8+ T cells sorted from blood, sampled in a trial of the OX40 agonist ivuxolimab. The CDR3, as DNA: TGTGCCAGCAGTGTGGGCAGACGGGAAAAACTGTTTTTT. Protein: CASSVGRREKLFF. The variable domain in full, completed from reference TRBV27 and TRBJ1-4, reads EAQVTQNPRYLITVTGKKLTVTCSQNMNHEYMSWYRQDPGLGLRQIYYSMNVEVTDKGDVPEGYKVSRKEKRNFPLILESPSPNQTSLYFCASSVGRREKLFFGSGTQLSVL.